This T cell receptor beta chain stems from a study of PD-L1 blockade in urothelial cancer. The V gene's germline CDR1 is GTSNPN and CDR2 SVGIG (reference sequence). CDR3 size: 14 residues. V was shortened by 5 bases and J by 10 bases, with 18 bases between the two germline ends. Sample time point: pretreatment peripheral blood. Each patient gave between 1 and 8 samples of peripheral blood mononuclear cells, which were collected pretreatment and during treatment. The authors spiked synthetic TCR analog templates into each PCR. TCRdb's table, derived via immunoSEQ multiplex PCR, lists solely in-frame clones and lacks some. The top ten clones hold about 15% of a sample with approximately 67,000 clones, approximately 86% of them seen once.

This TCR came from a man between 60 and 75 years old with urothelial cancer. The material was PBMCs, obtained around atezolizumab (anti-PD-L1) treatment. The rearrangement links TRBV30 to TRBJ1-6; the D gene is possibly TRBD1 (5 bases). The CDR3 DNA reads TGTGCCTGGGCTCCGGGACTGGGTTGGTCACCCCTCCACTTT. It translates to CAWAPGLGWSPLHF.